The T cell receptor beta chain under discussion was sequenced for a study of human CD4 T cells and Enterobacteriaceae. Sorting took every CD4+ cell except CD45RA+CCR7+CD95- naive cells, reaching over 98% purity. Produced via immunoSEQ multiplex PCR; TCRdb's table is partial and in-frame only. The repertoire holds 25,000 to 35,000 clones, 70% to 90% seen once, with around 1% in the top ten. The sequenced sample consisted of memory CD4+ T cells from blood. The source of this sequence is a human donor in good health.

CDR3 bases: TGCGCCAGCAGCCAAGTGGAGACAGGCGTCGGAGGCTACACCTTC. It codes for CASSQVETGVGGYTF. The rearrangement uses TRBV4-1 and TRBJ1-2, with D possibly TRBD1 on 6 matching bases. V was clipped by 1 base and J by 8 bases, with 17 bases between them. The CDR3 is 15 residues long. CDR1 MGHRA and CDR2 YSYEKL come from the germline V gene.